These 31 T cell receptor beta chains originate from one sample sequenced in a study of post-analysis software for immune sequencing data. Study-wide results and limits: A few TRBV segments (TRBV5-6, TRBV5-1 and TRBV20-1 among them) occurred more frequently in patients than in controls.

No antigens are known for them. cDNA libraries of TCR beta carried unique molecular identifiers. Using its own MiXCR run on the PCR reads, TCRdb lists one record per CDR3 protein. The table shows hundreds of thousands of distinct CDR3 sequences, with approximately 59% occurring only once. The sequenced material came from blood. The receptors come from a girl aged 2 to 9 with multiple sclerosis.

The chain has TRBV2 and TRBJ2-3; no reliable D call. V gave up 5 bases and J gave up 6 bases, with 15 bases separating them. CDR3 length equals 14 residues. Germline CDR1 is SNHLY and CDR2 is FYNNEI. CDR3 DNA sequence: TGTGCCAGCAGTCGGCTGGGCATCGGGGATACGCAGTATTTT. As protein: CASSRLGIGDTQYF.

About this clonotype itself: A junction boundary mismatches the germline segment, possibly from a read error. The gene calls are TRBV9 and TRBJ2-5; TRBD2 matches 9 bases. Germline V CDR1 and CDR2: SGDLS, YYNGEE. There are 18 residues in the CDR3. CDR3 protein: CTSSSALAGWKGQETQYF. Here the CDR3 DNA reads TGTACCAGCAGCTCAGCGCTAGCGGGGTGGAAGGGACAAGAGACCCAGTACTTC.

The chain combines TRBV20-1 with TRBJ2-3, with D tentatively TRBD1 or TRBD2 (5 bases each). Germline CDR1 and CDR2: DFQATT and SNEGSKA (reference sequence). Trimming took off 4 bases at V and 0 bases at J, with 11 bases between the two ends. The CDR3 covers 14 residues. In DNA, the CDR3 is TGCAGTGCTAACCCGGGACCTAGCACAGATACGCAGTATTTT. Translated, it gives CSANPGPSTDTQYF.

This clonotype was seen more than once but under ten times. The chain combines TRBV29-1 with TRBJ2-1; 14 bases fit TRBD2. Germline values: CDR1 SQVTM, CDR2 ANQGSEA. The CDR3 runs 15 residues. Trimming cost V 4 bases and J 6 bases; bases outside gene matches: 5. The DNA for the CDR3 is TGCAGCGTTGCTCCCGGGACTAGCGGGGGCAATGAGCAGTTCTTC. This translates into CSVAPGTSGGNEQFF.

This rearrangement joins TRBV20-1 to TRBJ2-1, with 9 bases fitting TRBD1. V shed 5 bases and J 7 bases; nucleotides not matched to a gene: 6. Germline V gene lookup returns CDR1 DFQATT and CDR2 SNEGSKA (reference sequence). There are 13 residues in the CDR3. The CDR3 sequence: CSALQGAGNEQFF. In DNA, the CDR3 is TGCAGTGCTTTACAGGGGGCGGGGAATGAGCAGTTCTTC.

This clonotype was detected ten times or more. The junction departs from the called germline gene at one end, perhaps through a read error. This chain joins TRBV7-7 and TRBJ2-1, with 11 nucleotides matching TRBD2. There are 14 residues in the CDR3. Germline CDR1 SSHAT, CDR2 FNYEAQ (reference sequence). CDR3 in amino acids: CASSSGRASNEQFF. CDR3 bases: TGTGCTAGCAGTAGCGGGAGGGCCTCCAATGAGCAGTTCTTC. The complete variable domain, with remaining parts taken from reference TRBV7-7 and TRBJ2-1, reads GAGVSQSPRYKVTKRGQDVTLRCDPISSHATLYWYQQALGQGPEFLTYFNYEAQPDKSGLPSDRFSAERPEGSISTLTIQRTEQRDSAMYRCASSSGRASNEQFFGPGTRLTVL.

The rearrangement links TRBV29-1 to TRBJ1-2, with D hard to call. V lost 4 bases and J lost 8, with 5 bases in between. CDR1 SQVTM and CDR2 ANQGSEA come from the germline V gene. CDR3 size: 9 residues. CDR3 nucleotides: TGCAGCGTTGCTGAAGGCTACACCTTC. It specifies CSVAEGYTF.

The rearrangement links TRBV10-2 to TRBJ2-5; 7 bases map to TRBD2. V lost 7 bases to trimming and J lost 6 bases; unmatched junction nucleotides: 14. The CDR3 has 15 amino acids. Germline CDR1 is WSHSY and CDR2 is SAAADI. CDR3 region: CASTRTGLADKTQYF. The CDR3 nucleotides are TGCGCCAGCACACGCACGGGGCTAGCGGACAAGACCCAGTACTTC.

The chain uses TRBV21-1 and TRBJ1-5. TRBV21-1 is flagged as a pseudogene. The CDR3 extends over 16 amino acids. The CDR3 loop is CASSKVHEDGNQPQHF. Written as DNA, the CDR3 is TGTGCCAGCAGCAAAGTGCACGAGGACGGCAATCAGCCCCAGCATTTT.

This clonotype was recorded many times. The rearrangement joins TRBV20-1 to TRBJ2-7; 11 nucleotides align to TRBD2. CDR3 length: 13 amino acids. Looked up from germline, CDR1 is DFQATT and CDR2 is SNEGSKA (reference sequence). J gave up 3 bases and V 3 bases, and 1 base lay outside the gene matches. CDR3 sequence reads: CSARGLADYEQYF. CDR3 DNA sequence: TGCAGTGCTAGGGGACTAGCGGACTACGAGCAGTACTTC.

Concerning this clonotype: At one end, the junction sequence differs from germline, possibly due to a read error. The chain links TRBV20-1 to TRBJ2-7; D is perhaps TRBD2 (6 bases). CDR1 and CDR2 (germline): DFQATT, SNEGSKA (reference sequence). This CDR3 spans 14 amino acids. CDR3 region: CSAPRDSSSYEQYF. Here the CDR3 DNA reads TGCAGTGCGCCGCGGGACTCAAGCTCCTACGAGCAATACTTC.

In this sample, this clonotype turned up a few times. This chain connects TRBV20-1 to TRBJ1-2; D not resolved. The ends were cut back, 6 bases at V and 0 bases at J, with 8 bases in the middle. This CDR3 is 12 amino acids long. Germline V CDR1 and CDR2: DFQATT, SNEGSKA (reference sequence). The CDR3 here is CSASAPNYGYTF. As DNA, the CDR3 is TGCAGTGCGTCTGCCCCTAACTATGGCTACACCTTC.

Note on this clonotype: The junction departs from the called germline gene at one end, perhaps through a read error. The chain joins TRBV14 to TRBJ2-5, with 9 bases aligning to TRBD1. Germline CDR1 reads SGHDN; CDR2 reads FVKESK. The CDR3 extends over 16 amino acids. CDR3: CASSQWGQGRQGTQYF. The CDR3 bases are TGTGCCAGCAGCCAGTGGGGACAGGGCCGCCAAGGGACCCAGTACTTC.

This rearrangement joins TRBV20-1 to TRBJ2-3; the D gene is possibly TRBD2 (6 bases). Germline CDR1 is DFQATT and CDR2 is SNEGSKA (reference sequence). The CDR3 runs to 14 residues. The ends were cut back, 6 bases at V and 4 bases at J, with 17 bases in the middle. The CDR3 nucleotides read TGCAGTGCCAAGGAGCATAGCGGCCCAGATACGCAGTATTTT. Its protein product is CSAKEHSGPDTQYF.

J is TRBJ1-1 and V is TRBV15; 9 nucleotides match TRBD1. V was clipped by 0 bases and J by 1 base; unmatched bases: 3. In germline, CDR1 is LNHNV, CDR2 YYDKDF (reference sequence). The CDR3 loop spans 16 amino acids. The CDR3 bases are TGTGCCACCAGCAGAGAGGGGACAGGGAGGAACACTGAAGCTTTCTTT. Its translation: CATSREGTGRNTEAFF.

CDR3 sequence: CASSSWGRSSYNEQFF. CDR3 nucleotides: TGCGCCAGCAGCTCCTGGGGGCGGAGCTCCTACAATGAGCAGTTCTTC. This chain joins TRBV5-1 and TRBJ2-1; perhaps TRBD1 as D (6 bases). The CDR3 extends over 16 amino acids. The germline V and J ends were trimmed by 3 bases and 0 bases, with 13 bases remaining between them. The germline V gene encodes CDR1 SGHRS and CDR2 YFSETQ.

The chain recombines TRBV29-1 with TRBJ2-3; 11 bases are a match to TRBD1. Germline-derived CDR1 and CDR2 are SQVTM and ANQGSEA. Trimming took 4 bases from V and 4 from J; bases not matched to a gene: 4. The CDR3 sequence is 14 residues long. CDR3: CSVAPGQGADTQYF. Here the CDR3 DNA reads TGCAGCGTTGCCCCGGGACAGGGGGCAGATACGCAGTATTTT.

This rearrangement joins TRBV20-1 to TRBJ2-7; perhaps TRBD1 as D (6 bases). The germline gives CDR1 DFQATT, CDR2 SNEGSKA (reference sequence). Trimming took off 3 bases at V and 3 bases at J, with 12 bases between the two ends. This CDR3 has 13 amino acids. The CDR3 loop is CSARVQGNYEQYF. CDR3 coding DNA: TGCAGTGCTAGGGTACAGGGCAACTACGAGCAGTACTTC.

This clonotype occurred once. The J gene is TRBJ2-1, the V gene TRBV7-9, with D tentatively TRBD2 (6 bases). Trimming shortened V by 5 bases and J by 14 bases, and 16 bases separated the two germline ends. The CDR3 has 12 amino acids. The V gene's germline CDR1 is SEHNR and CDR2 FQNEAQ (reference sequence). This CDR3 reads CASSPGEGPEFF. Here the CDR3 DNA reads TGTGCCAGCAGCCCGGGAGAGGGCCCGGAGTTCTTC.

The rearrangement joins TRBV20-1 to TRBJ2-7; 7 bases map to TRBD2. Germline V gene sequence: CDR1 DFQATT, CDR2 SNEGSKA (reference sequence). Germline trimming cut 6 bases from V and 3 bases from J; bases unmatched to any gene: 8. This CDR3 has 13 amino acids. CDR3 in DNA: TGCAGTGCAAGGAGCGGGGACGGCTACGAGCAGTACTTC. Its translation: CSARSGDGYEQYF.

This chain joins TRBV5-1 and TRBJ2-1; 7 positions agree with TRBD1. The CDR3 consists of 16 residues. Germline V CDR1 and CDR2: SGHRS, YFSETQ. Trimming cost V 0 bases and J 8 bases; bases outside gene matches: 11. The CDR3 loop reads CASSLGGQTLGDEQFF. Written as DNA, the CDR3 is TGCGCCAGCAGCTTGGGGGGACAGACCCTTGGGGATGAGCAGTTCTTC.

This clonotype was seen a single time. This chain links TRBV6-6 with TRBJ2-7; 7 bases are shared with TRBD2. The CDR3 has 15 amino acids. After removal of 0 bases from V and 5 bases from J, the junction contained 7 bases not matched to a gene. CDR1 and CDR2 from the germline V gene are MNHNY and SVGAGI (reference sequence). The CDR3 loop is CASSYSSGEGHEQYF. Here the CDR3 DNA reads TGTGCCAGCAGTTACTCGTCGGGGGAGGGCCACGAGCAGTACTTC.

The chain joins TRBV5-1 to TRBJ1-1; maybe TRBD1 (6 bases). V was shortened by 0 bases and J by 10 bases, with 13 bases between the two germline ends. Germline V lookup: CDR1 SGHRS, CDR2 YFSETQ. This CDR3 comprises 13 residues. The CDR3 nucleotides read TGCGCCAGCAGCTTGGGTGGGGACAACGGAGCTTTCTTT. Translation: CASSLGGDNGAFF.

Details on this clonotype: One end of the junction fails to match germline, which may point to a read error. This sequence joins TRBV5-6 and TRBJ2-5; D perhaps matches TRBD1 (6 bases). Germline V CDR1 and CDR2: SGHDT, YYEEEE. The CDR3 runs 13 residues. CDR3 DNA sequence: TGTGCCAACAGCTTGGAGAGGGGGTGGACCCAGTACTTC. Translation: CANSLERGWTQYF.

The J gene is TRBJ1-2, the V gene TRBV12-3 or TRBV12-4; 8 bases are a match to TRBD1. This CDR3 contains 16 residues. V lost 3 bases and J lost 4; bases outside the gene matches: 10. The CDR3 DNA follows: TGTGCCAGCAGTTTTACAGGGGGTTTAGCCCTCTATGGCTACACCTTC. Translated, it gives CASSFTGGLALYGYTF.

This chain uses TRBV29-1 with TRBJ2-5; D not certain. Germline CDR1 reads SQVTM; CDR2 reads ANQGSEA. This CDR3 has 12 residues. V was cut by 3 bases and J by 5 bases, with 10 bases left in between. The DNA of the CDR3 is TGCAGCGTTGAGTCCGCCGGGGAGACCCAGTACTTC. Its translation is CSVESAGETQYF.

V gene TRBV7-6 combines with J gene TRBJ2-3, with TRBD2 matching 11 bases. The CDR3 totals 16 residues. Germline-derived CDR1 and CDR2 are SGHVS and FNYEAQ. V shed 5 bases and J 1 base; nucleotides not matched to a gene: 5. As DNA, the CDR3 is TGTGCCAGCAGCCTCCGGACTAGCGGGCGCACAGATACGCAGTATTTT. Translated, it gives CASSLRTSGRTDTQYF.

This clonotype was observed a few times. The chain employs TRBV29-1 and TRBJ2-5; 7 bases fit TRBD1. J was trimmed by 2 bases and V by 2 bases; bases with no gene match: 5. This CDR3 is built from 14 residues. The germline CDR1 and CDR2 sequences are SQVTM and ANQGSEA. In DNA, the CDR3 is TGCAGCGTTGAACCGGGCAGGGGGCAAGAGACCCAGTACTTC. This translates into CSVEPGRGQETQYF.

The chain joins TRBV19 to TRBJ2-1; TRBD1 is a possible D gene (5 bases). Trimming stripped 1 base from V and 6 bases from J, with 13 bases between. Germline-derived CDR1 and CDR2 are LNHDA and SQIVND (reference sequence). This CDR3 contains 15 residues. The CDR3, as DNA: TGTGCCAGTAGTATAGTGGCGACAGTCTCCAATGAGCAGTTCTTC. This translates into CASSIVATVSNEQFF.

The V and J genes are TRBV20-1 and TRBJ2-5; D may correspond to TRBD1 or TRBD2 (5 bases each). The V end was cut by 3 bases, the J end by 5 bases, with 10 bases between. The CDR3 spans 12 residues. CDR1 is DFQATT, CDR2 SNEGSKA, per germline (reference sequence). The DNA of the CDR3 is TGCAGTGCTAGTCCAGGGAGTGAGACCCAGTACTTC. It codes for CSASPGSETQYF.

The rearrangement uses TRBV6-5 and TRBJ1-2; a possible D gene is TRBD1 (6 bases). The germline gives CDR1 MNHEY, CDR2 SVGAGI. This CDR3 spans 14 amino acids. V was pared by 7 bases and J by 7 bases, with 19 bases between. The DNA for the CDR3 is TGTGCCAGCACTAGCTCAGGGGTTTACCGTGGCTACACCTTC. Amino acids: CASTSSGVYRGYTF.